The rows below give T cell receptor beta chains drawn from one sample of a study of blood T cell repertoires in COVID-19. Using immunoSEQ multiplex PCR, the repertoire was profiled, and TCRdb retains in-frame clones only, with some absent. The sample carries roughly 80,000 clones, about nine tenths recorded once. The sequenced sample was peripheral blood. These receptors were taken from an elderly man in a cohort sampled during active COVID-19. CDR3s leave out the opening cysteine and the closing phenylalanine or tryptophan. Fields, in order: J gene, V gene, CDR3 protein.

TRBJ1-1 TRBV2 ASSVDRLNTEAF
TRBJ1-1 TRBV9 ASSPNTLNTEAF
TRBJ1-3 TRBV4-1 ASSQGGQRFSGNTIY
TRBJ1-1 TRBV12-3/TRBV12-4 ASSRSTTEAF
TRBJ1-2 TRBV2 ASSEEESSGYT
TRBJ1-4 TRBV5-1 ASSWADRATNEKLF
TRBJ2-1 TRBV24-1 ATSGTSGGESSYNEQF
TRBJ1-2 TRBV6-6 ASSDPGSGYGYT
TRBJ2-5 TRBV2 ASRRGAGGQETQY
TRBJ1-2 TRBV27 ASNPLGQGHGYT
TRBJ2-1 TRBV5-4 ASSLVGAGAWYNEQF
TRBJ2-2 TRBV6-5 ASIGLAGGTGELF
TRBJ1-6 TRBV3-1/TRBV3-2 ASSPGLSYNSPLH
TRBJ2-2 TRBV2 ASSGPAGNTGELF
TRBJ2-4 TRBV27 ASSLVGALTKNIQY
TRBJ1-3 TRBV29-1 SVDSGGGNTIY
TRBJ1-1 TRBV5-1 ASSNPGTEAF
TRBJ1-5 TRBV7-8 ASSYIPSEDYSNQPQH
TRBJ1-5 TRBV18 ASSARTNQPQH
TRBJ2-1 TRBV5-6 ASSRTSGAYNEQF
TRBJ2-7 TRBV7-9 ASSPGYEQY
TRBJ2-2 TRBV3-1/TRBV3-2 ATRTGGYTGELF
TRBJ1-4 TRBV15 ATSRGQGAPEGEKLF
TRBJ2-1 TRBV5-8 ASSFRLAGGLDEQF
TRBJ1-1 TRBV7-9 ASSPRDRHLNTEAF
TRBJ2-1 TRBV6-2/TRBV6-3 ASSYSGGVNEQF
TRBJ1-3 TRBV3-1/TRBV3-2 ASSQEGLRIRTIY
TRBJ2-3 TRBV6-2/TRBV6-3 ASTPGGGPGNTQY
TRBJ2-2 TRBV5-1 ASSLATANTGELF
TRBJ2-3 TRBV7-6 ASSLGASGDTQY
TRBJ1-1 TRBV28 ASSLARTEAF
TRBJ2-7 TRBV14 ASSQDRYEQY
TRBJ2-1 TRBV5-6 ASSLAPPDEQF
TRBJ2-1 TRBV7-2 ASSLMLAGEQF
TRBJ2-5 TRBV9 ASSGTGPQETQY
TRBJ1-2 TRBV27 ASSDRGLGAHYGYT
TRBJ2-1 TRBV6-2/TRBV6-3 ASSPGTMRRLTYNEQF
TRBJ2-5 TRBV2 ASSVIVRETQY
TRBJ2-7 TRBV29-1 SVGQGNEQY
TRBJ2-2 TRBV3-1/TRBV3-2 ASSQPGVNTGELF
TRBJ2-1 TRBV11-3 ASSLGLASYNEQF
TRBJ2-3 TRBV27 ASSFKTGRGATDTQY
TRBJ2-5 TRBV19 ASSIETSQETQY
TRBJ2-1 TRBV4-2 ASSQNQGSSYNEQF
TRBJ2-6 TRBV5-4 ASSEAFSGANVLT
TRBJ1-5 TRBV4-1 ASSQGLDSNQPQH
TRBJ2-5 TRBV11-1 ASSQQETQY
TRBJ1-4 TRBV6-5 ASETGGSNEKLF
TRBJ2-3 TRBV5-1 ASSLAAKSGTDTQY
TRBJ1-5 TRBV6-2/TRBV6-3 ASSYSSLNQPQH
TRBJ1-1 TRBV11-2 ASSSGRWTEAF
TRBJ2-5 TRBV29-1 SALAGASETQY
TRBJ1-3 TRBV9 ASSASITGSVLSGNTIY
TRBJ2-1 TRBV6-4 ASRKTSGGANEQF
TRBJ1-1 TRBV11-3 ASSQSGVPAF
TRBJ2-5 TRBV5-1 ASTRGTAYQETQY
TRBJ1-1 TRBV27 ASSRDRVGRGDTEAF
TRBJ2-3 TRBV3-1/TRBV3-2 ASSQLTDTQY
TRBJ1-2 TRBV2 ASSEARRVGYT